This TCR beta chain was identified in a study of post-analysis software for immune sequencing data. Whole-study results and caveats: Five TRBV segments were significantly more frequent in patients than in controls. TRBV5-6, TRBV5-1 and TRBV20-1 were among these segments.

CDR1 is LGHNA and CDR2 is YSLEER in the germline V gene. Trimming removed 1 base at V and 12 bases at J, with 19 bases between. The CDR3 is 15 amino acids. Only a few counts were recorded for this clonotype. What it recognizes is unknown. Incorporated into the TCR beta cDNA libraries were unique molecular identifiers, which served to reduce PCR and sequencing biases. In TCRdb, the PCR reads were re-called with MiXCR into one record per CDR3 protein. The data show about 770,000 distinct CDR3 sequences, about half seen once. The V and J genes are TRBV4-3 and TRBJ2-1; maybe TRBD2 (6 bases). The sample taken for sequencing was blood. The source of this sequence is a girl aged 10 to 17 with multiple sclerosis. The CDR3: CASSQGVGTPGGQFF. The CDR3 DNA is TGCGCCAGCAGCCAAGGAGTGGGTACACCCGGGGGGCAGTTCTTC.